The present TCR beta chain was sequenced within a study of blood T cell repertoires in COVID-19. Study context: Acute-phase and convalescent COVID-19 samples originated in the United States, Italy and Spain. Sources were T cells, B-cell-depleted T cells, or PBMCs; the material itself was cDNA or gDNA.

Some clones are missing from TCRdb's copy, which holds only in-frame ones; the method was immunoSEQ multiplex PCR. The table shows 55,000 or so clones, with 88% occurring only once. Germline CDR1 SGHRS, CDR2 YFSETQ. Trimming stripped 3 bases from V and 0 bases from J, with 9 bases between. The CDR3 runs to 14 residues. The V and J genes are TRBV5-1 and TRBJ1-1; TRBD1 is a possible D gene (6 bases). Sequenced material: peripheral blood. The clonotype was recovered from a man aged 55 to 69 with active COVID-19. CDR3 in DNA: TGCGCCAGCAGCTCGGACAGTTTGAACACTGAAGCTTTCTTT. Amino acids: CASSSDSLNTEAFF.